This T cell receptor (beta chain) comes out of a study of T cells after yellow fever vaccination. Each CDR3 protein gets one entry after TCRdb re-called the 5' RACE reads with MiXCR. The sample comprises some 500,000 distinct CDR3 sequences, roughly 14% of which are singletons, and over 12% rests with the top ten. The study's findings and limits: Repertoires sorted by FACS could include abundant clonotypes that are contaminants from the bulk population.

Concerning this clonotype: Its antigen is not known.

The CDR3 covers 13 residues. V was trimmed by 5 bases and J by 4 bases, leaving 14 bases between them. Germline assignment: CDR1 GTSNPN and CDR2 SVGIG (reference sequence). This sample comprised PBMCs, obtained on the day of the yellow fever booster vaccination. This chain joins TRBV30 and TRBJ2-5, with a possible D match to TRBD2 (6 bases). The receptor was derived from a man aged 25 to 40 who received the YFV17D yellow fever vaccine. CDR3: CAWARGIGETQYF. Here the CDR3 DNA reads TGTGCCTGGGCCCGGGGGATAGGAGAGACCCAGTACTTC.